This T cell receptor (beta chain) was sequenced for a study of blood T cell repertoires in COVID-19 (dated by TCRdb to 2020 to 2021). About the study as a whole: Samples covering the acute and convalescent phases of COVID-19 were provided by collaborators in the United States, Italy and Spain. A de-identified subject ID, COVID-19 status, age in years and sex were almost always included in the sample metadata. The repertoires were made available in a free public database intended to serve as a resource for research on the immune response to SARS-CoV-2. Deeply sampled blood TCRbeta repertoires from subjects exposed to, actively infected with, or recovered from COVID-19 were included in the dataset. Where HLA class I and class II types were available, the types were taken from metadata supplied by the sample provider, not from assay-based typing. The prospective study material was composed of cDNA or gDNA derived from T cells, B-cell-depleted T cells, or PBMCs. Samples were obtained from the ongoing ImmuneRACE study (first 160 participants) and from over a thousand subjects provided by 6 global collaborators. The full study reports these points: The quantity of clinical and demographic metadata differed by source and by participant and was supplied without curation.

One collaborating source in Seattle enrolled patients while the patients were actively infected and followed the patients over time throughout the course of disease. Each collaborating institution followed its own protocols to collect whole blood in K2EDTA tubes. For TCRbeta analysis, collaborator samples were shipped as frozen whole blood, as isolated PBMCs, or as DNA extracted from either sample type. Reading from cysteine to phenylalanine, the CDR3 counts 14 amino acids. The DNA shown is the 42-base CDR3, in frame from base 1. The germline V gene specifies SNHLY as CDR1 and FYNNEI as CDR2. Deletion took 1 base off V and 2 bases off J, with a span of 6 bases between the germline ends. TCRbeta CDR3 regions were amplified from genomic DNA using the immunoSEQ Assay, a bias-controlled multiplex PCR. Concerning the study's data processing: The number of nucleated cells in each sample was estimated by amplification of reference gene primers within the assay. Sequence reads were collapsed and filtered to measure the absolute abundance of every unique TCRbeta CDR3 rearrangement. For each sample, productive Simpson clonality was calculated as the square root of Simpson's diversity index over productive rearrangements. TCRdb retrieved this table from immuneACCESS and kept in-frame rearrangements only. Not all clones are present; in checked studies, unresolved V genes account for under half, and no reason is known for the remainder. From that table come the V and J calls and clone size; the DNA was used to work out D and trimming. For this sample the table gives about 410,000 clones, of which around nine tenths were detected only once. The ten largest make up less than 2% of the sample.

A word on this clone: Which antigen it targets is not known. Within one base of it there is no much larger clone, and no base qualities were kept.

Sequencing was done on a sample of peripheral blood. This TCR was recovered from a woman in her 40s with COVID-19, enrolled during active disease. This chain is built from TRBV2 and TRBJ1-5; tentative D gene TRBD1, with 5 bases matching. CDR3 sequence: CASSEGGGNQPQHF. The DNA sequence reads TGTGCCAGCAGTGAAGGGGGCGGCAATCAGCCCCAGCATTTT.